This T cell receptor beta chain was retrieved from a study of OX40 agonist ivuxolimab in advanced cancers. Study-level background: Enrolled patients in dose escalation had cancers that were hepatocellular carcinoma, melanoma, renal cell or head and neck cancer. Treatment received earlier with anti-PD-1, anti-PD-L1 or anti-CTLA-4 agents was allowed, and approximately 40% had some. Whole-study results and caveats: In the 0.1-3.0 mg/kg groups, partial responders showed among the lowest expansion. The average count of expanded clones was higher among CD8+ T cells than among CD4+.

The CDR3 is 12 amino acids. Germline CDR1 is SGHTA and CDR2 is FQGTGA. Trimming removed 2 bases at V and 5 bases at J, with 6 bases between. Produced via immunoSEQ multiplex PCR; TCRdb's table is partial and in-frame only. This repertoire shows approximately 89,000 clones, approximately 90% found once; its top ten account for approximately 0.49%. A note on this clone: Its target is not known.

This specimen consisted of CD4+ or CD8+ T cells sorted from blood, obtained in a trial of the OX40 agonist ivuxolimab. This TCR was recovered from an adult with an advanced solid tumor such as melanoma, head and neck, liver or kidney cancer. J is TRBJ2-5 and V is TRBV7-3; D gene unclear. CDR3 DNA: TGTGCCAGCAGCTTACCCGGGGAGACCCAGTACTTC. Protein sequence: CASSLPGETQYF.